Listed here are 8 T cell receptor beta chains from one sample, sequenced in a study of graft-versus-host responses after intestinal transplantation. The repertoire was sequenced with immunoSEQ multiplex PCR; TCRdb's copy has only in-frame clones and lacks some. The data hold around 25,000 clones, with around 76% observed a single time. No antigen has been identified for these receptors. The material was unstimulated CD4+ T cells sorted from spleen or lymph node cells, obtained before intestinal transplant. The origin of the receptors is a human donor who received an intestinal transplant.

The rearrangement links TRBV6-1 to TRBJ2-4; D remains unclear. This CDR3 has 17 residues. V was pared by 0 bases and J by 8 bases, with 20 bases between. Germline V gene lookup returns CDR1 MNHNS and CDR2 SASEGT. The CDR3 is CASSEASFQYVSYIQYF. The CDR3 bases are TGTGCCAGCAGTGAAGCGAGCTTTCAGTACGTCTCGTACATTCAGTACTTC.

This clone was seen once. This chain uses TRBV28 with TRBJ2-2; 7 bases are a match to TRBD1. V trimming: 7 bases; J trimming: 4 bases; junction bases outside the gene matches: 9. From germline, CDR1 is MDHEN and CDR2 SYDVKM. This CDR3 region has 15 residues. CDR3 protein: CASTLTGVVTGELFF. CDR3 DNA: TGTGCCAGCACCCTAACAGGGGTGGTCACCGGGGAGCTGTTTTTT.

The chain recombines TRBV29-1 with TRBJ2-1; 10 bases align to TRBD2. Looked up from germline, CDR1 is SQVTM and CDR2 is ANQGSEA. This CDR3 has 14 residues. V lost 3 bases to trimming and J lost 12 bases; unmatched junction nucleotides: 11. In DNA form, the CDR3 reads TGCAGCGTTGAGGGGACTAGCGAAGGGCTGTTGCAGTTCTTC. Translation: CSVEGTSEGLLQFF.

This chain connects TRBV7-9 to TRBJ2-1; 14 bases match TRBD2. V trimming: 5 bases; J trimming: 6 bases; junction bases outside the gene matches: 12. The CDR3 extends over 18 amino acids. The germline gives CDR1 SEHNR, CDR2 FQNEAQ (reference sequence). CDR3 loop: CASSMGLAGVDRRNEQFF. CDR3 coding DNA: TGTGCCAGCAGCATGGGACTAGCGGGAGTCGACCGACGCAATGAGCAGTTCTTC.

There are a few counts of this clone. The V and J genes are TRBV6-5 and TRBJ1-5; no clear D gene. Germline V gene data show CDR1 as MNHEY and CDR2 as SVGAGI. Deletions cut 2 bases from V and 4 bases from J, with 6 bases between. There are 13 residues in the CDR3. The CDR3 coding sequence is TGTGCCAGCAGTTACGCAGAGAATCAGCCCCAGCATTTT. This translates into CASSYAENQPQHF.

This chain uses TRBV5-1 with TRBJ2-1; 9 bases are a match to TRBD2. With V trimmed by 5 bases and J by 7 bases, 7 bases remained unmatched. CDR1 is SGHRS, CDR2 YFSETQ, per germline. This CDR3 is built from 14 residues. For the CDR3, the DNA is TGCGCCAGCAGGGCGGGTAGCGGGAGAAATGAGCAGTTCTTC. This gives the protein CASRAGSGRNEQFF.

This chain connects TRBV6-1 to TRBJ1-6, with TRBD1 matching 12 bases. The germline V gene has CDR1 MNHNS and CDR2 SASEGT. The CDR3 totals 15 residues. J gave up 6 bases and V 3 bases, and 0 bases lay outside the gene matches. The CDR3 DNA sequence: TGTGCCAGCAGTGAGGGACAGGGGGCTAATTCACCCCTCCACTTT. The encoded protein is CASSEGQGANSPLHF.

The chain links TRBV5-4 to TRBJ1-1; 7 nucleotides line up with TRBD1. CDR3 length equals 14 residues. V lost 4 bases to trimming and J lost 2 bases; unmatched junction nucleotides: 5. The germline CDR1 and CDR2 sequences are SGHNT and YYREEE (reference sequence). The CDR3 DNA is TGTGCCAGCAGCAGTGGACAGGACAACACTGAAGCTTTCTTT. Its protein is CASSSGQDNTEAFF.